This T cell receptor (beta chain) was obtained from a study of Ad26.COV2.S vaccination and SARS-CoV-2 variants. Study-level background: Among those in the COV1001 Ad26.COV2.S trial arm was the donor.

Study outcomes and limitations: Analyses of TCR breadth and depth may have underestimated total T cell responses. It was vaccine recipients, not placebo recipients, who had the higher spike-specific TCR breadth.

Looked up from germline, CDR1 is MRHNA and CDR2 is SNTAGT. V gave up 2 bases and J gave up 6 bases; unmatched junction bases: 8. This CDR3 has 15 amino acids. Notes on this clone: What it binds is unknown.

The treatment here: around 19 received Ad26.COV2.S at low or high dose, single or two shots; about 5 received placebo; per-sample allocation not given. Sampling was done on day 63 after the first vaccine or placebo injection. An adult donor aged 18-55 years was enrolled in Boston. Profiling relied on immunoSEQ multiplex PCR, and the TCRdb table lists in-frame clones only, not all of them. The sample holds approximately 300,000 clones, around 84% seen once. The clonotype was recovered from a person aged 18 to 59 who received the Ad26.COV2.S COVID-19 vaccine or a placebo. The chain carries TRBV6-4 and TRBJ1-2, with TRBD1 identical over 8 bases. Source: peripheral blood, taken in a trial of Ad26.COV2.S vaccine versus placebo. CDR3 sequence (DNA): TGTGCCAGCAGTGACCCCGGGACAGGCCGGGATGGCTACACCTTC. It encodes CASSDPGTGRDGYTF.